Listed below are T cell receptor beta chains from one sample, sequenced in a study of cytomegalovirus exposure and HLA in healthy donors. Clones were sequenced by immunoSEQ multiplex PCR, and TCRdb holds only the in-frame ones, with some missing. The table lists about 140,000 clones, about 75% of them singletons, with over 1.3% in the top ten. Sequenced material: PBMCs. These receptors were taken from a woman between 40 and 50 years old in good health and CMV-seronegative. Both conserved end residues are part of each CDR3. The D gene is left open where the match is weak. Not every row has a clone size; where given, it reads once, few, many or a size class.

abundance,v_gene,j_gene,d_gene,CDR3nt,CDR3aa
NA,TRBV5-6,TRBJ1-5,NA,TGTGCCAGCAGCTTGGGGCAGGGCGTTAAGGCCAATCAGCCCCAGCATTTT,CASSLGQGVKANQPQHF
NA,TRBV5-4,TRBJ2-5,TRBD1,TGTGCCAGCAGCTTTGGACAGGACGAAGAGACCCAGTACTTC,CASSFGQDEETQYF
once,TRBV30,TRBJ1-6,NA,TGTGCCTGGAGTCTGAGTTCACCCCTCCACTTT,CAWSLSSPLHF
NA,TRBV15,TRBJ1-1,NA,TGTGCCACCAGCAGAGATAGCCACACTGAAGCTTTCTTT,CATSRDSHTEAFF
NA,TRBV27,TRBJ1-2,TRBD1,TGTGCCAGCAGTTTAAAGGACAGGGGGGTCTATGGCTACACCTTC,CASSLKDRGVYGYTF
NA,TRBV18,TRBJ1-1,NA,TGTGCCAGCTCACCAAACCAGGGGAGACGGACTGAAGCTTTCTTT,CASSPNQGRRTEAFF
NA,TRBV5-4,TRBJ2-7,NA,TGTGCCAGCGGCCCGGGGTCGGGGACCTACGAGCAGTACTTC,CASGPGSGTYEQYF
NA,TRBV29-1,TRBJ2-3,TRBD2,TGCAGCGCACTAGCGGGGGCAGATACGCAGTATTTT,CSALAGADTQYF
NA,TRBV4-3,TRBJ1-4,NA,TGCGCCAGCAGCCAAAGGCCGGGGGAAACTAATGAAAAACTGTTTTTT,CASSQRPGETNEKLFF
NA,TRBV7-8,TRBJ1-2,TRBD1,TGTGCCAGCAGCGCATATTCCGGGACAGGGGAGTCGGACTACACCTTC,CASSAYSGTGESDYTF
NA,TRBV5-4,TRBJ1-2,TRBD1,TGTGCCAGCAGCTTGGGCCGGGGCAACAGGGGGACCGCTAACTATGGCTACACCTTC,CASSLGRGNRGTANYGYTF
NA,TRBV6-4,TRBJ2-2,TRBD1,TGTGCCAGCAGTGTCCAGGGGGCCAACGGGGAGCTGTTTTTT,CASSVQGANGELFF
NA,TRBV6-5,TRBJ2-2,NA,TGTGCCAGCAGAAACCAACTATTCCCCGGGGAGCTGTTTTTT,CASRNQLFPGELFF
NA,TRBV4-2,TRBJ1-5,NA,TGTGCCAGCAGCCAAGATGGGCAATTTAATCAGCCCCAGCATTTT,CASSQDGQFNQPQHF
NA,TRBV5-1,TRBJ2-1,NA,TGCGCCAGCAGCTTTAGTATGGGGGGGCCGGACAATGAGCAGTTCTTC,CASSFSMGGPDNEQFF
NA,TRBV5-4,TRBJ1-4,NA,TGTGCCAGCAGCTTGAGGGAGACTAATGAAAAACTGTTTTTT,CASSLRETNEKLFF
NA,TRBV6-1,TRBJ1-6,NA,TGTGCCACCAGAGGGGGCTCCTATAATTCACCCCTCCACTTT,CATRGGSYNSPLHF
NA,TRBV7-9,TRBJ2-7,NA,TGTGCCAGCAGCTTACACAGGGACGAGCAGTACTTC,CASSLHRDEQYF
NA,TRBV5-1,TRBJ1-1,TRBD1,TGCGCCAGCAGCGCGCGGACAGGGGTGAACACTGAAGCTTTCTTT,CASSARTGVNTEAFF
NA,TRBV7-9,TRBJ2-7,TRBD2,TGTGCCAGCAGCTTAGTAGCGGGGGGGTTATACGAGCAGTACTTC,CASSLVAGGLYEQYF
NA,TRBV4-3,TRBJ2-2,NA,TGCGCCAGCAGCCAAGACCGGACCGGGGAGCTGTTTTTT,CASSQDRTGELFF
NA,TRBV5-6,TRBJ1-4,NA,TGTGCCAGCAGCATTCGGACGGGGATTAATGAAAAACTGTTTTTT,CASSIRTGINEKLFF
NA,TRBV5-1,TRBJ1-5,NA,TGCGCCAGCAGCTTGGAAGGGGGTAGCAATCAGCCCCAGCATTTT,CASSLEGGSNQPQHF
NA,TRBV5-5,TRBJ1-2,TRBD1,TGTGCCAGCAGCTTGGAGGGACAGGGGTATGGCTACACCTTC,CASSLEGQGYGYTF
NA,TRBV6-5,TRBJ1-1,NA,TGTGCCAGCAGTTTCGGACTTAACACTGAAGCTTTCTTT,CASSFGLNTEAFF
few,TRBV6-5,TRBJ1-1,TRBD1,TGTGCCAGCAGAGGACAGGGGGCAGGTGAAGCTTTCTTT,CASRGQGAGEAFF
NA,TRBV5-1,TRBJ1-2,NA,TGCGCCAGCAGCTTGGCAGGGAAGGATGGCTACACCTTC,CASSLAGKDGYTF
NA,TRBV30,TRBJ1-2,NA,TGTGCCTGGAGAGCCCGTGACAGCTATGGCTACACCTTC,CAWRARDSYGYTF
NA,TRBV30,TRBJ1-1,NA,TGTGCCTGGTCCGGACAGTTTAACACTGAAGCTTTCTTT,CAWSGQFNTEAFF
NA,TRBV7-6,TRBJ2-1,NA,TGTGCCAGCAGCTTAAACGGGAATGAGCAGTTCTTC,CASSLNGNEQFF
few,TRBV2,TRBJ1-6,TRBD1,TGTGCCAGCAGCGGAGACAGGGGGACTTCACCCCTCCACTTT,CASSGDRGTSPLHF